The sequence of this T cell receptor beta chain was determined in a study of breast tumors, draining lymph nodes, adjacent tissues. Each CDR3 protein gets one entry after TCRdb re-called the multiplex PCR reads with MiXCR. The table records approximately 170,000 distinct CDR3 sequences, approximately 33% of them present only once. This clonotype showed up just a few times. Trimming left V 0 bases short and J 8 bases short, with 22 bases between. In germline, CDR1 is LGHDT, CDR2 YNNKEL (reference sequence). The CDR3 is 17 residues long. Breast cancer patients provided tissue from their axillary draining lymph nodes.

The sequenced sample consisted of axillary lymph node tissue. The source is a female donor with breast cancer. Some clones in this sample may be carry-over from other donors' samples. This chain connects TRBV3-1 to TRBJ1-2; D gene unclear. This CDR3 reads CASSQEVASGRTGGYTF. The CDR3 DNA reads as TGTGCCAGCAGCCAAGAGGTAGCGTCTGGGAGGACTGGCGGCTACACCTTC.